These 30 T cell receptor beta chains originate from one sample sequenced in a study of monozygotic twins with inflammatory bowel disease. Following a re-call of the 5' RACE reads, TCRdb has one entry per CDR3 protein and lacks DNA. Here the sample table reports over 200,000 distinct CDR3 sequences. Sequences were obtained from blood. Receptors originate from a human donor with ulcerative colitis or Crohn's disease, or a healthy co-twin of an affected twin (not recorded which).

This chain links TRBV19 with TRBJ1-5. This CDR3 is 15 amino acids long. CDR1 and CDR2 from the germline V gene are LNHDA and SQIVND (reference sequence). CDR3 sequence: CASSIVSTRNQPQHF.

This chain connects TRBV27 to TRBJ2-1; with no DNA, the TCRdb D assignment of TRBD1 cannot be verified. In germline, CDR1 is MNHEY, CDR2 SMNVEV (reference sequence). The CDR3 sequence is 13 residues long. CDR3 sequence reads: CASTPGSYNEQFF.

The rearrangement uses TRBV12-3 or TRBV12-4 and TRBJ2-3; as DNA is missing, the TRBD1 call by TCRdb cannot be tested. The CDR3 loop spans 14 amino acids. CDR3 protein: CASSLGGTPDTQYF.

The chain recombines TRBV28 with TRBJ2-5; without DNA, the TCRdb call of TRBD1 cannot be checked. The CDR3 contains 14 residues. Germline CDR1 and CDR2: MDHEN and SYDVKM. The CDR3 loop is CASSRWGGQETQYF.

The V and J genes are TRBV29-1 and TRBJ2-7. Germline V gene data show CDR1 as SQVTM and CDR2 as ANQGSEA. The CDR3 runs to 13 residues. Here the CDR3 reads CSVVKTSTYEQYF.

The J gene is TRBJ2-1, the V gene TRBV5-4; checking the TCRdb D call of TRBD1 is not possible without DNA. This CDR3 has 14 residues. The germline CDR1 and CDR2 sequences are SGHNT and YYREEE (reference sequence). CDR3 in amino acids: CASSLVGQPNEQFF.

The V call is TRBV7-2, the J call TRBJ2-1; the D call from TCRdb, TRBD2, cannot be confirmed without DNA. The CDR3 spans 15 residues. CDR1 and CDR2 (germline): SGHTA, FQGNSA. CDR3 sequence reads: CASSLSGREYNEQFF.

This chain links TRBV13 with TRBJ2-7; with no DNA, the TCRdb D assignment of TRBD2 cannot be verified. The germline V gene has CDR1 PRHDT and CDR2 FYEKMQ (reference sequence). The CDR3 sequence is 14 residues long. The CDR3 region is CASSPGLLPYEQYF.

This chain links TRBV20-1 with TRBJ2-3; no DNA is available, so the TRBD2 call from TCRdb remains unchecked. This CDR3 contains 14 residues. The V gene's germline CDR1 is DFQATT and CDR2 SNEGSKA (reference sequence). CDR3 in amino acids: CSARTSPAVDTQYF.

This chain links TRBV4-1 with TRBJ2-1; TCRdb names TRBD2, which stays unverified in the absence of DNA. Germline loops: CDR1 MGHRA, CDR2 YSYEKL. This CDR3 spans 13 amino acids. The CDR3 region is CASSQTLAGVEFF.

This chain joins TRBV5-1 and TRBJ1-4; TCRdb gives TRBD1 as the D gene, but with no DNA this cannot be confirmed. The CDR3 contains 16 residues. Germline V CDR1 and CDR2: SGHRS, YFSETQ. This CDR3 is CASRTGLAGDNEKLFF.

The chain employs TRBV5-1 and TRBJ2-5. Germline V gives CDR1 SGHRS, CDR2 YFSETQ. The length of the CDR3 is 14 residues. The CDR3 spells CASSLLGSQETQYF.

V usage is TRBV5-4 and J usage is TRBJ1-6. Germline CDR1 SGHNT, CDR2 YYREEE (reference sequence). This CDR3 has 12 amino acids. The CDR3 sequence is CASSNGMSPLHF.

V gene TRBV7-6 combines with J gene TRBJ2-1; TCRdb returns TRBD1, unconfirmable since there is no DNA. The CDR3 runs to 17 residues. The germline V gene encodes CDR1 SGHVS and CDR2 FNYEAQ. This CDR3 reads CASSPVTGGGAADEQFF.

The chain joins TRBV29-1 to TRBJ1-2; TCRdb's assignment of TRBD1 cannot be checked, as there is no DNA. The CDR3 is 12 amino acids. Germline-derived CDR1 and CDR2 are SQVTM and ANQGSEA. CDR3 in amino acids: CSAQTGAYGYTF.

J is TRBJ1-4 and V is TRBV15; TCRdb picks TRBD1, but there is no DNA to check that call. Germline CDR1 LNHNV, CDR2 YYDKDF (reference sequence). This CDR3 has 16 residues. CDR3 amino acids: CATSAVQVSGNEKLFF.

The chain carries TRBV12-3 or TRBV12-4 and TRBJ1-1; absent DNA, TCRdb's TRBD1 call cannot be checked. The CDR3 is 14 residues long. The CDR3 sequence: CASTFQGSVTEAFF.

This sequence joins TRBV5-1 and TRBJ2-5. The CDR3 is made up of 14 amino acids. Germline CDR1 is SGHRS and CDR2 is YFSETQ. CDR3 sequence: CASSLEGGQETQYF.

The chain links TRBV4-2 to TRBJ2-5; TCRdb lists TRBD2, though no DNA is available to test this call. Germline assignment: CDR1 LGHNA and CDR2 YNFKEQ. The CDR3 is made up of 15 amino acids. The chain's CDR3 is CASSQASGGEETQYF.

The chain is built from TRBV5-4 and TRBJ2-7. Germline CDR1 and CDR2: SGHNT and YYREEE (reference sequence). The CDR3 sequence is 14 residues long. The CDR3: CASSRGTDSYEQYF.

The J gene is TRBJ2-3, the V gene TRBV5-4; as DNA is missing, the TRBD2 call by TCRdb cannot be tested. The CDR3 has 12 amino acids. Germline V gene data show CDR1 as SGHNT and CDR2 as YYREEE (reference sequence). CDR3 amino acids: CASSRGRDTQYF. Combining the CDR3 with reference TRBV5-4 and TRBJ2-3 gives the whole variable domain ETGVTQSPTHLIKTRGQQVTLRCSSQSGHNTVSWYQQALGQGPQFIFQYYREEENGRGNFPPRFSGLQFPNYSSELNVNALELDDSALYLCASSRGRDTQYFGPGTRLTVL.

This chain connects TRBV7-9 to TRBJ2-1; lacking DNA, the TRBD2 call made by TCRdb goes unchecked. The CDR3 totals 15 residues. CDR1 SEHNR and CDR2 FQNEAQ come from the germline V gene (reference sequence). CDR3 amino acids: CASSRPGTTQAEQFF.

The chain recombines TRBV6-2 or TRBV6-3 with TRBJ1-2; TCRdb proposes TRBD1, but this gene call is untestable without DNA. The germline V gene has CDR1 MNHEY and CDR2 SVGEGT. This CDR3 is 16 amino acids long. The CDR3 here is CASSTGTRRLNYGYTF.

V and J are TRBV11-3 and TRBJ2-2; TCRdb's D gene call, TRBD1, goes unchecked for lack of DNA. CDR1 SGHNT and CDR2 YENEEA come from the germline V gene. The CDR3 has 16 residues. The CDR3 loop reads CASSSWTGKEAGELFF.

The rearrangement uses TRBV5-1 and TRBJ1-1; TCRdb proposes TRBD1, but this gene call is untestable without DNA. The CDR3 contains 15 residues. In germline, CDR1 is SGHRS, CDR2 YFSETQ. The CDR3 here is CASSFTGTVNTEAFF.

The CDR3 protein is CASSPAPGTYEQYF. The rearrangement links TRBV7-2 to TRBJ2-7; the TCRdb D gene call, TRBD1, has no DNA to confirm it. Germline loops: CDR1 SGHTA, CDR2 FQGNSA. The CDR3 has 14 amino acids. Filled out from reference TRBV7-2 and TRBJ2-7, the complete variable domain reads GAGVSQSPSNKVTEKGKDVELRCDPISGHTALYWYRQSLGQGLEFLIYFQGNSAPDKSGLPSDRFSAERTGGSVSTLTIQRTQQEDSAVYLCASSPAPGTYEQYFGPGTRLTVT.

This chain links TRBV20-1 with TRBJ2-3; as DNA is missing, the TRBD2 call by TCRdb cannot be tested. Germline V gene lookup returns CDR1 DFQATT and CDR2 SNEGSKA (reference sequence). The CDR3 is made up of 15 amino acids. CDR3 protein: CSAPGLAGITDTQYF.

The genes are TRBV15 and TRBJ2-2. CDR3 length equals 14 residues. Germline V CDR1 and CDR2: LNHNV, YYDKDF (reference sequence). Here the CDR3 reads CATSRQEYGGELFF.

This chain links TRBV11-2 with TRBJ2-1. Germline V gives CDR1 SGHAT, CDR2 FQNNGV. The CDR3 covers 15 residues. The CDR3 loop reads CASSPQTSFHNEQFF.

CDR3 residues: CASSLGDVLSGEWDF. This rearrangement joins TRBV7-2 to TRBJ1-6; TCRdb picks TRBD1, but there is no DNA to check that call. Germline lookup yields CDR1 SGHTA and CDR2 FQGNSA. The CDR3 extends over 15 amino acids.